The rows below give T cell receptor beta chains drawn from one sample of a study of T-cell reconstitution after alpha-beta-depleted transplantation in children. Each CDR3 protein gets one entry after TCRdb re-called the PCR reads with MiXCR. The table has hundreds of thousands of distinct CDR3 sequences, over 10% seen once; the top ten hold around 2%. Specimen: PBMCs, mostly from graft donor cells, collected 360 days after TCRalphabeta/CD19-depleted stem cell transplant. These TCRs come from a male patient aged 5 to 17 who had a stem cell transplant for acute myeloid leukemia, so the T cells may come from the graft donor. Both conserved end residues are part of each CDR3. Fields, in order: J gene, CDR3 length, D gene, clone size, V gene, CDR3 protein, CDR3 DNA. D genes are given only for firm matches. Part of the rows lack a size; the others show once, few, many or a class for expanded clones.

TRBJ2-3,13,-,many,TRBV24-1,CATSEGAADTQYF,TGTGCCACCAGTGAGGGGGCTGCAGATACGCAGTATTTT
TRBJ2-3,12,-,-,TRBV10-3,CAISDRTDTQYF,TGTGCCATCAGTGATCGCACAGATACGCAGTATTTT
TRBJ1-2,16,-,-,TRBV4-2,CASSQERQETVYGYTF,TGTGCCAGCAGCCAAGAAAGACAGGAGACCGTCTATGGCTACACCTTC
TRBJ2-7,10,-,many,TRBV28,CASSNYEQYF,TGTGCCAGCAGTAACTACGAGCAGTACTTC
TRBJ2-2,12,-,many,TRBV29-1,CSVYRETGELFF,TGCAGCGTTTACAGGGAAACCGGGGAGCTGTTTTTT
TRBJ2-1,15,TRBD2,many,TRBV4-3,CASSPVGGAYNEQFF,TGCGCCAGCAGCCCCGTCGGGGGGGCCTACAATGAGCAGTTCTTC
TRBJ2-1,15,-,many,TRBV19,CASRDPRLPYNEQFF,TGTGCCAGTCGGGATCCGAGGTTACCCTACAATGAGCAGTTCTTC
TRBJ1-3,15,-,-,TRBV20-1,CSADGGRHSGNTIYF,TGCAGTGCCGACGGCGGACGGCACTCTGGAAACACCATATATTTT
TRBJ1-2,14,-,few,TRBV20-1,CSAGPPGINYGYTF,TGCAGTGCTGGCCCCCCAGGAATTAACTATGGCTACACCTTC
TRBJ2-1,15,-,many,TRBV6-2/TRBV6-3,CASSYGYEHYNEQFF,TGTGCCAGCAGTTACGGGTATGAGCACTACAATGAGCAGTTCTTC